Following are 20 T cell receptor beta chains from one sample sequenced in a study of quantifying T cell responses using KT2 cells. Whole-study context: RNA was reverse transcribed with TCR alpha and beta constant-region primers.

An oligo carrying a UMI was ligated to the cDNA 3' end. An equimolar mix of RC1.1 and RC1.2 primed the beta chain across TRBC1 and TRBC2. TCRdb processed the UMI-ligation and nested PCR reads anew with MiXCR; each CDR3 protein has one entry. The table lists fewer than 50,000 distinct CDR3 sequences, about a sixth of them singletons, with approximately 47% in the top ten. The specimen sequenced was PBMCs spiked with cells of the T cell clone KT2. The receptor set was obtained from a human donor.

This clonotype has a handful of counts. The rearrangement links TRBV2 to TRBJ2-7; possibly TRBD1 or TRBD2 for D (5 bases each). Per the germline V gene, CDR1 is SNHLY and CDR2 is FYNNEI. The CDR3 has 14 residues. V gave up 3 bases and J gave up 6 bases, with 15 bases separating them. CDR3 residues: CASSDLKLRGEQYF. In nucleotides, the CDR3 is TGTGCCAGCAGTGATTTGAAATTGAGGGGCGAGCAGTACTTC.

V usage is TRBV3-1 and J usage is TRBJ2-7; no clear D gene. The CDR3 has 13 amino acids. Germline CDR1 is LGHDT and CDR2 is YNNKEL (reference sequence). V lost 1 base and J 3 bases, leaving 7 bases between the germline ends. As DNA, the CDR3 is TGTGCCAGCAGCCAAGGATCAGGCTACGAGCAGTACTTC. Protein sequence: CASSQGSGYEQYF.

The chain is built from TRBV24-1 and TRBJ2-1; no reliable D call. The CDR3 contains 13 residues. With 5 bases removed from V and 4 bases from J, the gap between germline ends came to 8 bases. The germline gives CDR1 KGHDR, CDR2 SFDVKD. As DNA, the CDR3 is TGTGCCACCAGTGGTGGACCTTACAATGAGCAGTTCTTC. It codes for CATSGGPYNEQFF.

In this sample, this clonotype turned up many times. The genes are TRBV5-1 and TRBJ2-7, with 12 positions matching TRBD2. Germline V lookup: CDR1 SGHRS, CDR2 YFSETQ. V dropped 1 base and J dropped 1; count of bases not matched to a gene: 3. The CDR3 is 16 residues long. CDR3 protein: CASSLRLAGDSYEQYF. The CDR3 DNA is TGCGCCAGCAGCTTGAGACTAGCGGGGGATTCCTACGAGCAGTACTTC.

The table lists this clonotype with a few counts. The rearrangement joins TRBV7-6 to TRBJ2-7; D is possibly TRBD1 (6 bases). The germline V and J ends were trimmed by 3 bases and 3 bases, with 12 bases remaining between them. Germline V gives CDR1 SGHVS, CDR2 FNYEAQ. CDR3 length: 14 residues. CDR3 in amino acids: CASSFRGIGYEQYF. In nucleotides, the CDR3 is TGTGCCAGCAGCTTCAGGGGAATAGGCTACGAGCAGTACTTC.

Many counts were recorded for this clonotype. The chain links TRBV27 to TRBJ1-5; D not resolved. Trimming removed 8 bases at V and 0 bases at J, with 8 bases between. Germline CDR1 MNHEY, CDR2 SMNVEV (reference sequence). There are 13 residues in the CDR3. CDR3 DNA: TGTGCCAGCTCCCCGGGTAGCAATCAGCCCCAGCATTTT. Residues: CASSPGSNQPQHF.

Many counts were recorded for this clonotype. V is TRBV20-1 and J is TRBJ1-2; 8 bases align to TRBD1. The CDR3 spans 14 residues. V gave up 1 base and J gave up 4 bases; unmatched junction bases: 5. CDR1 and CDR2 from the germline V gene are DFQATT and SNEGSKA (reference sequence). This chain's CDR3 is CSARAAGGAYGYTF. In nucleotides, the CDR3 is TGCAGTGCTAGAGCGGCAGGGGGCGCCTATGGCTACACCTTC.

Points on this clonotype: A much larger clone lies one base from this, so it may be a read error. The chain couples TRBV29-1 to TRBJ2-4; TRBD1 or TRBD2 may be the D gene (5 bases each). This CDR3 is built from 14 residues. Looked up from germline, CDR1 is SQVTM and CDR2 is ANQGSEA. V shed 4 bases and J shed 9 bases, with 19 bases lying between them. CDR3 DNA: TGCAGCGTTGTTGAGGGGCCCCCCCGAAGCATTCAGTACTTC. It is translated as CSVVEGPPRSIQYF.

This clonotype appeared a few times. V and J are TRBV7-2 and TRBJ2-3, with 9 bases identical to TRBD2. V trimming: 3 bases; J trimming: 8 bases; junction bases outside the gene matches: 6. Germline V lookup: CDR1 SGHTA, CDR2 FQGNSA. This CDR3 has 14 amino acids. The CDR3 nucleotides read TGTGCCAGCAGCTTCTCCCGAGCGGGAGGTACGCAGTATTTT. It codes for CASSFSRAGGTQYF.

This clonotype was observed a few times. J is TRBJ1-6 and V is TRBV5-6; D ambiguous. CDR1 is SGHDT, CDR2 YYEEEE, per germline. V was trimmed by 4 bases and J by 8 bases, leaving 7 bases between them. This CDR3 comprises 12 residues. This CDR3 is CASSLQHSPLHF. For the CDR3, the DNA is TGTGCCAGCAGCCTTCAGCATTCACCCCTCCACTTT. Variable domain in full (rest from reference TRBV5-6 and TRBJ1-6): DAGVTQSPTHLIKTRGQQVTLRCSPKSGHDTVSWYQQALGQGPQFIFQYYEEEERQRGNFPDRFSGHQFPNYSSELNVNALLLGDSALYLCASSLQHSPLHFGNGTRLTVT.

The V and J genes are TRBV7-2 and TRBJ2-3; 8 bases agree with TRBD2. Germline lookup yields CDR1 SGHTA and CDR2 FQGNSA. Germline trimming cut 5 bases from V and 1 base from J; bases unmatched to any gene: 5. CDR3 length: 15 amino acids. The CDR3 sequence: CASSQIAGRTDTQYF. The CDR3 coding sequence is TGTGCCAGCAGCCAGATAGCGGGACGCACAGATACGCAGTATTTT.

The V and J genes are TRBV7-8 and TRBJ1-2; TRBD1 matches at 7 bases. Germline V gene data show CDR1 as SGHVS and CDR2 as FQNEAQ. The CDR3 consists of 14 residues. V dropped 5 bases and J dropped 1; count of bases not matched to a gene: 4. CDR3 sequence: CASSPGDSNYGYTF. CDR3 nucleotide sequence: TGTGCCAGCAGCCCCGGGGACAGTAACTATGGCTACACCTTC.

This clonotype was recorded only once. This may be a read error, as it is one base from a much larger clone. V is TRBV12-3 or TRBV12-4 and J is TRBJ1-1, with 7 bases fitting TRBD1. The CDR3 has 16 residues. J gave up 1 base and V 8 bases, and 13 bases lay outside the gene matches. CDR3 in amino acids: CASATTGYDWNTEAFF. CDR3 bases: TGTGCCAGCGCCACGACAGGGTACGATTGGAACACTGAAGCTTTCTTT.

This clonotype was recorded at least ten times. The chain combines TRBV5-1 with TRBJ2-3; a possible D gene is TRBD2 (7 bases). Trimming took 0 bases from V and 6 from J, leaving 17 bases between them. Germline V gene sequence: CDR1 SGHRS, CDR2 YFSETQ. There are 16 residues in the CDR3. This CDR3 is CASSLEPGEGRDTQYF. For the CDR3, the DNA is TGCGCCAGCAGCTTGGAGCCAGGGGAGGGGAGGGATACGCAGTATTTT.

This clonotype was counted only a few times. The rearrangement links TRBV27 to TRBJ1-1; 10 bases match TRBD1. V trimming: 6 bases; J trimming: 11 bases; junction bases outside the gene matches: 15. The CDR3 covers 15 residues. Germline loops: CDR1 MNHEY, CDR2 SMNVEV (reference sequence). CDR3 sequence (DNA): TGTGCCAGCAGGGGGGGGACAGGGGCCCTGGGAGGGGCTTTCTTT. Translation gives CASRGGTGALGGAFF.

The genes are TRBV12-3 or TRBV12-4 and TRBJ2-1; 8 nucleotides match TRBD2. Unmatched junction bases numbered 11, after V lost 2 bases and J lost 8 bases. The CDR3 is 16 residues long. CDR3 nucleotides: TGTGCCAGCAGTTTAATCTTAAGCGGGAGAGGGGATGAGCAGTTCTTC. This sequence encodes CASSLILSGRGDEQFF.

This clonotype was observed a few times. This chain joins TRBV29-1 and TRBJ2-7; 9 bases are shared with TRBD1. With V trimmed by 3 bases and J by 2 bases, 2 bases remained unmatched. The CDR3 spans 13 residues. Per germline, CDR1 SQVTM and CDR2 ANQGSEA. This CDR3 is CSVDGQGPYEQYF. The CDR3 region has the DNA TGCAGCGTTGATGGACAGGGGCCCTACGAGCAGTACTTC.

This clonotype was found a few times. An end of the junction differs from the germline gene, which may be a read error. The chain couples TRBV6-2 or TRBV6-3 to TRBJ1-1; tentative D call: TRBD1 (5 bases). CDR3 length equals 15 residues. The V gene's germline CDR1 is MNHEY and CDR2 SVGEGT. CDR3 nucleotides: TGTGCCAGCAAGACCCAGGGAAGGATGAACCCTGAAGCTTTCTTT. Amino acid sequence: CASKTQGRMNPEAFF.

The rearrangement joins TRBV12-3 or TRBV12-4 to TRBJ2-7, with D perhaps TRBD1 (6 bases). The CDR3 spans 13 residues. The V gene lost 5 bases and the J gene lost 4 bases, with 12 bases spanning the gap. Written as DNA, the CDR3 is TGTGCCAGCAGTCCGGGCAGGGGTTACGAGCAGTACTTC. It translates to CASSPGRGYEQYF.

The sample holds many counts of this clonotype. V is TRBV20-1 and J is TRBJ2-2; D is uncertain. In germline, CDR1 is DFQATT, CDR2 SNEGSKA (reference sequence). The CDR3 has 16 amino acids. V was shortened by 3 bases and J by 3 bases, with 17 bases between the two germline ends. In DNA, the CDR3 is TGCAGTGCTAGTATTCTGGACCACTCAGACACCGGGGAGCTGTTTTTT. It is translated as CSASILDHSDTGELFF.